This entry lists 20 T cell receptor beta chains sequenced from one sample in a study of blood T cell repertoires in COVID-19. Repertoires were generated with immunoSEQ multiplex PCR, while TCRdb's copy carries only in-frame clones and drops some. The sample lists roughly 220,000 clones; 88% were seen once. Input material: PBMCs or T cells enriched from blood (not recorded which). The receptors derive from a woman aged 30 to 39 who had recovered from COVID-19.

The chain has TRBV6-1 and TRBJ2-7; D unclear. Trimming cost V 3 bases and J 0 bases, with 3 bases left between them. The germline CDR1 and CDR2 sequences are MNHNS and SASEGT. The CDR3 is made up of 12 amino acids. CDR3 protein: CASSDNSYEQYF. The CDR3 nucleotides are TGTGCCAGCAGTGACAACTCCTACGAGCAGTACTTC.

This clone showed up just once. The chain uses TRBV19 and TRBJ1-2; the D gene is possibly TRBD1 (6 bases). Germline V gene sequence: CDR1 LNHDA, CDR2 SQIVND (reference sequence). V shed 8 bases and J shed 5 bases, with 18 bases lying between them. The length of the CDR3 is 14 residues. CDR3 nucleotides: TGTGCCAGTTCCGCTGGCCGGACAGTTTATGGCTACACCTTC. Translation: CASSAGRTVYGYTF.

The CDR3 region is CASRDTGYTGELFF. In nucleotides, the CDR3 is TGTGCCAGCAGGGATACAGGGTACACCGGGGAGCTGTTTTTT. The chain carries TRBV7-2 and TRBJ2-2; perhaps TRBD1 as D (6 bases). CDR3 size: 14 residues. Germline CDR1 reads SGHTA; CDR2 reads FQGNSA. V shed 6 bases and J shed 3 bases, with 11 bases lying between them.

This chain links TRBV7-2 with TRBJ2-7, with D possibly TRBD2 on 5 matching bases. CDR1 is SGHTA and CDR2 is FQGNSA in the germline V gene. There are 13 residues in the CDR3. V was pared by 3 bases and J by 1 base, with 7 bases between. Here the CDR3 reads CASSLPGSYEQYF. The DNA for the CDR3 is TGTGCCAGCAGCTTGCCGGGGTCCTACGAGCAGTACTTC.

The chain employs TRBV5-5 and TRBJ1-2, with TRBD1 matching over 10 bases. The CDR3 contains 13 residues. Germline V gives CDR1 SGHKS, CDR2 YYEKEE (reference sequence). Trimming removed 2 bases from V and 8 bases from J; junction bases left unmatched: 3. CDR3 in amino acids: CASSFDRGQGYTF. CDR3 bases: TGTGCCAGCAGCTTCGACAGGGGGCAAGGCTACACCTTC.

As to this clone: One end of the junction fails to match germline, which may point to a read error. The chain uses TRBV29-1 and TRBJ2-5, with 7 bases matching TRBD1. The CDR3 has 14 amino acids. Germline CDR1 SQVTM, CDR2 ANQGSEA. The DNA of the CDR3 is TGCGGCGTTGATTGGACAGGCGGAGGAGAGACCCAGTACTTC. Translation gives CGVDWTGGGETQYF.

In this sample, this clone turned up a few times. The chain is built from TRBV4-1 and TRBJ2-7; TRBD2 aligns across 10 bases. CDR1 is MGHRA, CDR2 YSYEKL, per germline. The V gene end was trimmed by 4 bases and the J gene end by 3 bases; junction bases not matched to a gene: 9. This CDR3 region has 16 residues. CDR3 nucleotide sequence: TGCGCCAGCAGCCGTAGACTAGCGGGCGACCTCTACGAGCAGTACTTC. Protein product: CASSRRLAGDLYEQYF.

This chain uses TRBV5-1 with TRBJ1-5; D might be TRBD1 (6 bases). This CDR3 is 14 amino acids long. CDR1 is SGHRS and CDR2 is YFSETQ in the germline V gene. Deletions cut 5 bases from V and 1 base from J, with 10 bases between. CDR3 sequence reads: CASRPDRSNQPQHF. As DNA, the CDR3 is TGCGCCAGCAGACCAGACAGGAGCAATCAGCCCCAGCATTTT.

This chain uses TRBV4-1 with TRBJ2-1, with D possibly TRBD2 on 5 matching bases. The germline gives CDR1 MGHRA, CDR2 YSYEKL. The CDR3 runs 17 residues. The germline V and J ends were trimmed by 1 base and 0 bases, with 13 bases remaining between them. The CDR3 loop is CASSQGLAGLSYNEQFF. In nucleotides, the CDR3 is TGCGCCAGCAGCCAAGGGCTAGCCGGACTCTCCTACAATGAGCAGTTCTTC.

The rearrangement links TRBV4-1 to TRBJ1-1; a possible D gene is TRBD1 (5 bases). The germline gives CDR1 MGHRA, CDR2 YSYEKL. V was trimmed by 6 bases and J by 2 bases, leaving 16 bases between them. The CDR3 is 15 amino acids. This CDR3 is CASSLNRGLNTEAFF. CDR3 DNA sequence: TGCGCCAGCAGTCTAAATAGGGGCCTAAACACTGAAGCTTTCTTT.

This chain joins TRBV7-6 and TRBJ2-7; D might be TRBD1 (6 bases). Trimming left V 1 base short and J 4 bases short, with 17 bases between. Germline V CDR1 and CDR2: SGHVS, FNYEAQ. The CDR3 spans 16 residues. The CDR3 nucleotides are TGTGCCAGCAGCTTAGTATCCTACAAGGGGGATTACGAGCAGTACTTC. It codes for CASSLVSYKGDYEQYF. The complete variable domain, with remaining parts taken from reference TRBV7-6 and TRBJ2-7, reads GAGVSQSPRYKVTKRGQDVALRCDPISGHVSLYWYRQALGQGPEFLTYFNYEAQQDKSGLPNDRFSAERPEGSISTLTIQRTEQRDSAMYRCASSLVSYKGDYEQYFGPGTRLTVT.

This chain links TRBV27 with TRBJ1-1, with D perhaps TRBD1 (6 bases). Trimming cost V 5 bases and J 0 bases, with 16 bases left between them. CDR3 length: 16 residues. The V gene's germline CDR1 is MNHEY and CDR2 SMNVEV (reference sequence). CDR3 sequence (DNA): TGTGCCAGCAGTCTCCGGACAGCCTTGATGAACACTGAAGCTTTCTTT. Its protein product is CASSLRTALMNTEAFF.

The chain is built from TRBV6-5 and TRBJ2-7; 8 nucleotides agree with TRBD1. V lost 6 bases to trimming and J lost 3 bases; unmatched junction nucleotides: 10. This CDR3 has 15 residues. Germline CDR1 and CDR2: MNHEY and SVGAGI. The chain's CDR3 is CASSRTGIVIYEQYF. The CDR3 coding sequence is TGTGCCAGCAGCCGGACAGGGATTGTCATCTACGAGCAGTACTTC.

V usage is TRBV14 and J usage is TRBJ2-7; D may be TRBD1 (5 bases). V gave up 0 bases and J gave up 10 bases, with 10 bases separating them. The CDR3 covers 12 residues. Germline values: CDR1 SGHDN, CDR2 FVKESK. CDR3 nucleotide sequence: TGTGCCAGCAGCCAAGACAGGGTTTTTCAGTACTTC. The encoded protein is CASSQDRVFQYF.

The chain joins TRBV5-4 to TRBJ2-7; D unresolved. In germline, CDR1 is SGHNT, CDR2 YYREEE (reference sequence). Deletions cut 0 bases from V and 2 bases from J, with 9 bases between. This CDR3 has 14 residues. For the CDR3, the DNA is TGTGCCAGCAGCTTGGGCACGGTTCCCTACGAGCAGTACTTC. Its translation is CASSLGTVPYEQYF.

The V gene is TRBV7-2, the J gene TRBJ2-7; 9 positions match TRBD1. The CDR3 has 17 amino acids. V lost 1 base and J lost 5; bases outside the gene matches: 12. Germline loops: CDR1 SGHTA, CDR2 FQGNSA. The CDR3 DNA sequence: TGTGCCAGCAGCTTAGGTACCTCCGGACAGGGGCGAGACGAGCAGTACTTC. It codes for CASSLGTSGQGRDEQYF.

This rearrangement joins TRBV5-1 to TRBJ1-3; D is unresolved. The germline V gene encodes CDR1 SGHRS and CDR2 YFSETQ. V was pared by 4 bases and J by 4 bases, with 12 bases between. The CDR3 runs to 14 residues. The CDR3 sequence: CASSPTPGGNTIYF. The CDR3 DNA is TGCGCCAGCAGCCCGACCCCGGGGGGAAACACCATATATTTT.

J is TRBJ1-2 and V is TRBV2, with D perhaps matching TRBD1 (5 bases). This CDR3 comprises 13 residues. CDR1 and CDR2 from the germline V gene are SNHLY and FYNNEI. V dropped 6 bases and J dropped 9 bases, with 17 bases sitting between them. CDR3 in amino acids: CASRVRVSGSYTF. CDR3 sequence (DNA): TGTGCCAGCAGAGTCAGGGTATCGGGTAGCTACACCTTC.

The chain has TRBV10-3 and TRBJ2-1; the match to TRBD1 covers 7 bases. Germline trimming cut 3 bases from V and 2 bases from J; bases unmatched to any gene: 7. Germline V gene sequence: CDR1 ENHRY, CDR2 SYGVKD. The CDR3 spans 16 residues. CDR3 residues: CAISDPDRDPYNEQFF. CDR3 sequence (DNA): TGTGCCATCAGTGACCCAGACAGGGACCCCTACAATGAGCAGTTCTTC.

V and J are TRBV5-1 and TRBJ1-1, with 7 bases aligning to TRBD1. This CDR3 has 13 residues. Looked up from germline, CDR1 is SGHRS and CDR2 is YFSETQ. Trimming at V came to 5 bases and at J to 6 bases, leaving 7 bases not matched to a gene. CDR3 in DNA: TGCGCCAGCAGGGAGGGGGCGAGCGCTGAAGCTTTCTTT. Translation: CASREGASAEAFF.